This T cell receptor beta chain was recorded in a study of blood T cell repertoires in COVID-19. About the study: Whether acute or convalescent, the COVID-19 samples came from the United States, Italy and Spain. T cells, B-cell-depleted T cells, or PBMCs provided the cDNA or gDNA that served as material.

Per the original methods: Counts of nucleated cells, estimated from reference gene primer amplification, were obtained. The table came from immunoSEQ multiplex PCR; TCRdb's copy has only in-frame clones and leaves some out. V and J calls plus clone size are reproduced from that table; the DNA served to infer D and trimming. The sample carries fewer than 300,000 clones, 82% recorded once. The J segment lost 10 bases and the V segment lost 5 bases, leaving 10 bases of the junction unmatched. Germline CDR1 SGHTA, CDR2 FQGNSA. The CDR3 runs to 13 residues. There are a few counts of this clone. The chain joins TRBV7-2 to TRBJ1-1, with 7 bases lining up with TRBD1. The specimen sequenced was peripheral blood. The TCR was taken from a young woman with acute or convalescent COVID-19. The CDR3 region is CASSNRGKVVAFF. The CDR3 DNA reads TGTGCCAGCAGCAACAGGGGAAAGGTGGTAGCTTTCTTT.